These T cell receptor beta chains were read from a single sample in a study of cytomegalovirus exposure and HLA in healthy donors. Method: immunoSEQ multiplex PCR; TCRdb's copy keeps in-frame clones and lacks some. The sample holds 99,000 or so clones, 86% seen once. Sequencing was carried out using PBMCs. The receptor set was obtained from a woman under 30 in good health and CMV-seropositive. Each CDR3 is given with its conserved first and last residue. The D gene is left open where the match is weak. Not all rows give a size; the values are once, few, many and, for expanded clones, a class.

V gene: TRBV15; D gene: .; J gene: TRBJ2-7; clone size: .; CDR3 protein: CATSRAGFEQYF; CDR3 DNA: TGTGCCACCAGCAGAGCGGGATTCGAGCAGTACTTC
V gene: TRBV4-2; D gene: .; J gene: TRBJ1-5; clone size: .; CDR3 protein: CASSQKSEPQHF; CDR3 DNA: TGTGCCAGCAGCCAAAAATCCGAGCCCCAGCATTTT
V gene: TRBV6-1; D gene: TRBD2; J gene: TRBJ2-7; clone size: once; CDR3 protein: CATASGGFSYEQYF; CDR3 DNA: TGTGCCACCGCTAGCGGGGGATTCTCCTACGAGCAGTACTTC
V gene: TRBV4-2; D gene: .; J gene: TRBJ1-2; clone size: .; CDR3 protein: CASSQESQGSYGYTF; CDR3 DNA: TGTGCCAGCAGCCAAGAATCTCAGGGTTCCTATGGCTACACCTTC
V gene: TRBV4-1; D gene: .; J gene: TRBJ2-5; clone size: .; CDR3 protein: CASSSVSGQETQYF; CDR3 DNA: TGCGCCAGCAGCTCCGTCTCAGGTCAAGAGACCCAGTACTTC
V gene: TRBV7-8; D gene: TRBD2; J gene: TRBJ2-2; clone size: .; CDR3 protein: CASSFRAGYTGELFF; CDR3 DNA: TGTGCCAGCAGCTTTCGAGCGGGGTACACCGGGGAGCTGTTTTTT
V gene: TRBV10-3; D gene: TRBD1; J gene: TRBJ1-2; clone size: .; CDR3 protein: CAISGQGRHGYTF; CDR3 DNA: TGTGCCATCAGTGGACAGGGGCGCCATGGCTACACCTTC
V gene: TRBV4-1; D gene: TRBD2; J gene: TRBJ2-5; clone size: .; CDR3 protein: CASSQGASGGKETQYF; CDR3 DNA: TGCGCCAGCAGCCAAGGGGCTAGCGGGGGTAAAGAGACCCAGTACTTC
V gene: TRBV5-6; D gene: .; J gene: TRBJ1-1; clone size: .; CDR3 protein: CASSLWTLNTEAFF; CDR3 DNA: TGTGCCAGCAGCTTGTGGACACTAAACACTGAAGCTTTCTTT
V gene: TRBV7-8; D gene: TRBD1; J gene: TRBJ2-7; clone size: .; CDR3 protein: CASSLGGTERYF; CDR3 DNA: TGTGCCAGCAGCTTAGGTGGGACAGAGCGATACTTC
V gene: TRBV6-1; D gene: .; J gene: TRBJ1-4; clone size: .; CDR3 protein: CASSEALRTEKLFF; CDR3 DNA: TGTGCCAGCAGTGAAGCACTCCGTACGGAAAAACTGTTTTTT
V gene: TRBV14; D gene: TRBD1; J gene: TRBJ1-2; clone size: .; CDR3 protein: CASSPDRYYGYTF; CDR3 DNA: TGTGCCAGCAGCCCGGACAGGTACTATGGCTACACCTTC
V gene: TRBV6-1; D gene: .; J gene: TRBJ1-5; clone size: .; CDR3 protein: CASSETGRDQPQHF; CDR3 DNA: TGTGCCAGCAGTGAAACTGGGAGAGATCAGCCCCAGCATTTT
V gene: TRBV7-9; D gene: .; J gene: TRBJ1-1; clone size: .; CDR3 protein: CASSLSTGRAFYTEAFF; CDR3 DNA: TGTGCCAGCAGCCTATCGACAGGCCGGGCCTTTTACACTGAAGCTTTCTTT
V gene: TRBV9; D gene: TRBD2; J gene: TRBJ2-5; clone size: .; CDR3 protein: CASSGQRLAGGRETQYF; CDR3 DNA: TGTGCCAGCAGCGGCCAGAGACTAGCGGGAGGCAGGGAGACCCAGTACTTC
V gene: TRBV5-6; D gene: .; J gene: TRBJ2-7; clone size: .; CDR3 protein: CASSLTSSYEQYF; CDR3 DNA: TGTGCCAGCAGCTTGACTAGCTCCTACGAGCAGTACTTC
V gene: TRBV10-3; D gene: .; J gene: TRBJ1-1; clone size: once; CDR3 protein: CAISGQGLAEAFF; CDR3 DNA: TGTGCCATCAGTGGTCAGGGTTTGGCTGAAGCTTTCTTT
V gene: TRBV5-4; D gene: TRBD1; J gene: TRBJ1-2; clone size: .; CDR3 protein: CASSLADRGYGYTF; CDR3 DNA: TGTGCCAGCAGCCTTGCGGACAGGGGGTATGGCTACACCTTC
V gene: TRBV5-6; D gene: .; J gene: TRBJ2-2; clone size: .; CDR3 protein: CASSFPGGRYTGELFF; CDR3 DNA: TGTGCCAGCAGCTTCCCCGGGGGGCGCTACACCGGGGAGCTGTTTTTT
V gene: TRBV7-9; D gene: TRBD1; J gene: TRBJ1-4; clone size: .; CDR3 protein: CASSPQGQATNEKLFF; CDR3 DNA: TGTGCCAGCAGCCCGCAAGGACAGGCAACTAATGAAAAACTGTTTTTT
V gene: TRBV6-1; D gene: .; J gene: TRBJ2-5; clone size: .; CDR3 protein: CASSQGETQYF; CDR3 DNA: TGTGCCAGCAGTCAGGGGGAGACCCAGTACTTC
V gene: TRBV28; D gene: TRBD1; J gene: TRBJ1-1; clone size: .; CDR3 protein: CASSPQDRVNTEAFF; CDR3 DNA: TGTGCCAGCAGTCCCCAGGACAGGGTGAACACTGAAGCTTTCTTT
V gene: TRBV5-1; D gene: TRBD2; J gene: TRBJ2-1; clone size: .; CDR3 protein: CASSLVGTSDNEQFF; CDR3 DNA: TGCGCCAGCAGCTTGGTTGGGACTAGTGACAATGAGCAGTTCTTC
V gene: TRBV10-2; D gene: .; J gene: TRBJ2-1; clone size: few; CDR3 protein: CASSEGALTTDEQFF; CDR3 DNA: TGCGCCAGCAGTGAGGGGGCTCTCACGACGGATGAGCAGTTCTTC
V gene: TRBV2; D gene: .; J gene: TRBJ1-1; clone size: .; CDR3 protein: CASSAVRGPGNTEAFF; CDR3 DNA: TGTGCCAGCAGTGCCGTCAGGGGACCCGGGAACACTGAAGCTTTCTTT
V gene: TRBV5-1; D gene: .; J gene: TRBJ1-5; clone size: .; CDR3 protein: CASRPGGGNQPQHF; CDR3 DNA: TGCGCCAGCCGCCCGGGCGGGGGAAATCAGCCCCAGCATTTT
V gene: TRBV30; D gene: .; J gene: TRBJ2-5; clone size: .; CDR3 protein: CAWSAQDTSYQETQYF; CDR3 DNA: TGTGCCTGGAGTGCCCAGGACACCTCGTACCAAGAGACCCAGTACTTC
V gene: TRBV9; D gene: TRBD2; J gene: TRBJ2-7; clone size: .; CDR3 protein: CASSPQPPPAGTSYEQYF; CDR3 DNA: TGTGCCAGCAGTCCCCAACCACCTCCGGCCGGGACTAGCTACGAGCAGTACTTC
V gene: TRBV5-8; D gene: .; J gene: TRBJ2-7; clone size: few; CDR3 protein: CASSPTRGGYEQYF; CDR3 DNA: TGTGCCAGCAGCCCAACGAGGGGGGGCTACGAGCAGTACTTC
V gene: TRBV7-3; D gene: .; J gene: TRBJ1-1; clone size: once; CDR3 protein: CASSLTGKGVSEAFF; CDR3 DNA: TGTGCCAGCAGCTTAACTGGGAAAGGGGTTTCTGAAGCTTTCTTT
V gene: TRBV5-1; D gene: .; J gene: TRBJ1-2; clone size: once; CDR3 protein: CASRFLGTVPDYTF; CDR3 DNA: TGCGCCAGCCGTTTCCTCGGTACAGTCCCCGACTACACCTTC
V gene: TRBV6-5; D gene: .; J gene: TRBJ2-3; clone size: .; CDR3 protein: CASSYSLRTLGDTQYF; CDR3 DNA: TGTGCCAGCAGTTACTCTCTAAGGACTCTGGGAGATACGCAGTATTTT
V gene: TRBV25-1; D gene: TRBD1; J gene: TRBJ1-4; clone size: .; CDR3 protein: CASSDRQGAREKLFF; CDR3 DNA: TGTGCCAGCAGTGATCGACAGGGGGCGCGAGAAAAACTGTTTTTT
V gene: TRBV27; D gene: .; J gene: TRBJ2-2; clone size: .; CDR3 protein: CASSLRDRTRAGELFF; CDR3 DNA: TGTGCCAGCAGTTTGAGAGACAGAACAAGGGCCGGGGAGCTGTTTTTT
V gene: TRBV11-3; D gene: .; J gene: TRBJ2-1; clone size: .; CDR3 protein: CASSLLEGTEQFF; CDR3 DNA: TGTGCCAGCAGCTTACTAGAGGGCACTGAGCAGTTCTTC
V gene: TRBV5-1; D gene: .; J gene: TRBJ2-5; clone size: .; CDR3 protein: CASSLRETQYF; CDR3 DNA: TGCGCCAGCAGCTTGCGGGAGACCCAGTACTTC